The TCR beta chain under discussion was sequenced for a study of T cell repertoires in cytomegalovirus infection. In the study overall: Indicated by public TCR beta signatures were CMV infection and matching HLA type.

V was cut by 0 bases and J by 3 bases, with 11 bases left in between. The CDR3 length is 16 residues. Germline CDR1 and CDR2: MNHGY and SAAAGT. In regard to this clonotype: What it binds is not known.

TCRdb re-called the reads with MiXCR, one entry per CDR3 protein. The sample shows 110,000 or so distinct CDR3 sequences, 30% of them seen only once. The receptor's source is a human donor in good health (CMV status not recorded). Some clones in this sample may be carry-over from other donors' samples. This sample comprised CD8+ T cells from cultured PBMCs, obtained from culture after CMV antigen stimulation. V usage is TRBV6-8 and J usage is TRBJ2-2, with D hard to call. CDR3 nucleotide sequence: TGTGCCAGCAGTTACTCAGCGCTGTCCTACACCGGGGAGCTGTTTTTT. Translating it yields CASSYSALSYTGELFF.